These 25 T cell receptor beta chains were sequenced from one sample in a study of OX40 agonist ivuxolimab in advanced cancers. Sequencing used immunoSEQ multiplex PCR; TCRdb keeps in-frame clones, though not all of them. There are approximately 90,000 clones in the sample; 88% occur only once, and 0.25% to 0.3% lies in the top ten. Material: CD4+ or CD8+ T cells sorted from blood, obtained in a trial of the OX40 agonist ivuxolimab. These receptors all stem from an adult with an advanced solid tumor such as melanoma, head and neck, liver or kidney cancer.

This clone was seen once. This chain links TRBV5-8 with TRBJ1-5; possibly TRBD1 for D (6 bases). Trimming stripped 0 bases from V and 6 bases from J, with 13 bases between. This CDR3 comprises 15 residues. The germline V gene has CDR1 SGHTS and CDR2 YDEGEE. This CDR3 is CASSLDTGSGQPQHF. CDR3 nucleotides: TGTGCCAGCAGCTTGGATACAGGGAGCGGTCAGCCCCAGCATTTT.

This clone was seen once. The chain has TRBV10-3 and TRBJ1-3; tentative D call: TRBD1 (5 bases). Germline CDR1 ENHRY, CDR2 SYGVKD. The germline V and J ends were trimmed by 8 bases and 0 bases, with 11 bases remaining between them. The CDR3 extends over 14 amino acids. CDR3 coding DNA: TGTGCCATCCGAGGGGCCAGCTCTGGAAACACCATATATTTT. It yields the protein CAIRGASSGNTIYF.

The chain links TRBV7-2 to TRBJ1-1; D remains ambiguous. The CDR3 runs 13 residues. Trimming stripped 2 bases from V and 1 base from J, with 5 bases between. CDR1 SGHTA and CDR2 FQGNSA come from the germline V gene. The CDR3 DNA follows: TGTGCCAGCAGCTTATTTCAGAACACTGAAGCTTTCTTT. It is translated as CASSLFQNTEAFF.

This clone is categorized as medium-sized. The chain joins TRBV7-9 to TRBJ1-4; the D gene is possibly TRBD1 (5 bases). V lost 3 bases and J 8 bases, leaving 13 bases between the germline ends. The CDR3 sequence is 14 residues long. Germline V gives CDR1 SEHNR, CDR2 FQNEAQ (reference sequence). The CDR3 reads CASSFLSKGEKLFF. CDR3 bases: TGTGCCAGCAGCTTTCTGTCTAAGGGGGAAAAACTGTTTTTT.

The rearrangement joins TRBV7-6 to TRBJ2-7, with 8 bases fitting TRBD1. CDR1 and CDR2 (germline): SGHVS, FNYEAQ. V dropped 2 bases and J dropped 3; count of bases not matched to a gene: 3. The CDR3 spans 14 residues. The CDR3 loop is CASSLRQGNYEQYF. The CDR3 DNA is TGTGCCAGCAGCTTAAGACAGGGGAACTACGAGCAGTACTTC.

The V and J genes are TRBV11-2 and TRBJ2-7; D may be TRBD1 (5 bases). CDR3 size: 13 residues. The germline CDR1 and CDR2 sequences are SGHAT and FQNNGV. V was cut by 4 bases and J by 9 bases, with 16 bases left in between. The DNA for the CDR3 is TGTGCCAGCAGCTCAAACAAACAGGTTGGGCAGTACTTC. The encoded protein is CASSSNKQVGQYF.

This clone was detected only once. V and J are TRBV19 and TRBJ1-1; D gene uncertain. Germline assignment: CDR1 LNHDA and CDR2 SQIVND (reference sequence). This CDR3 contains 17 residues. The V gene lost 3 bases and the J gene lost 1 base, with 18 bases spanning the gap. CDR3 sequence reads: CASSIESGKPSNTEAFF. CDR3 coding DNA: TGTGCCAGTAGTATTGAAAGCGGTAAACCCTCGAACACTGAAGCTTTCTTT.

This clone has more than one count but fewer than ten. CDR3 bases: TGTGCCAGCAGTGACACTTTCAGGGGGACTGAAGCTTTCTTT. This codes for CASSDTFRGTEAFF. The chain recombines TRBV6-4 with TRBJ1-1, with 7 bases matching TRBD1. Germline CDR1 is MRHNA and CDR2 is SNTAGT. CDR3 size: 14 residues. V trimming: 2 bases; J trimming: 5 bases; junction bases outside the gene matches: 5.

V is TRBV6-4 and J is TRBJ2-5, with D tentatively TRBD1 or TRBD2 (6 bases each). V was clipped by 10 bases and J by 3 bases, with 18 bases between them. CDR3 size: 14 residues. Germline lookup yields CDR1 MRHNA and CDR2 SNTAGT. The CDR3 nucleotides are TGTGCCACCCAGGGGCGGGGAGGAAAAGAGACCCAGTACTTC. This gives the protein CATQGRGGKETQYF.

This sequence joins TRBV10-1 and TRBJ2-7; a possible D gene is TRBD1 (5 bases). This CDR3 has 13 residues. The ends were cut back, 4 bases at V and 2 bases at J, with 9 bases in the middle. CDR1 is WNHNN and CDR2 is SYGVQD in the germline V gene (reference sequence). In DNA, the CDR3 is TGCGCCAGCAGTGCAGGGTCTGCCTACGAGCAGTACTTC. Amino acids: CASSAGSAYEQYF.

The chain couples TRBV2 to TRBJ1-2; 7 bases line up with TRBD1. The CDR3 consists of 13 residues. V lost 5 bases to trimming and J lost 6 bases; unmatched junction nucleotides: 6. The germline gives CDR1 SNHLY, CDR2 FYNNEI. The CDR3 protein is CASSPTGLDGYTF. The DNA of the CDR3 is TGTGCCAGCAGTCCGACAGGGCTAGATGGCTACACCTTC. The whole variable domain, remainder taken from reference TRBV2 and TRBJ1-2, is EPEVTQTPSHQVTQMGQEVILRCVPISNHLYFYWYRQILGQKVEFLVSFYNNEISEKSEIFDDQFSVERPDGSNFTLKIRSTKLEDSAMYFCASSPTGLDGYTFGSGTRLTVV.

The rearrangement uses TRBV29-1 and TRBJ2-3, with D unresolved. There are 12 residues in the CDR3. Trimming left V 4 bases short and J 1 base short, with 6 bases between. Germline V CDR1 and CDR2: SQVTM, ANQGSEA. The chain's CDR3 is CSVGLGTDTQYF. CDR3 nucleotides: TGCAGCGTTGGGCTTGGCACAGATACGCAGTATTTT.

The rearrangement uses TRBV12-5 and TRBJ2-6, with D perhaps matching TRBD2 (6 bases). Germline CDR1 and CDR2: LGHNT and FRNRAP. Trimming took 4 bases from V and 5 from J, leaving 21 bases between them. This CDR3 contains 18 residues. CDR3 in DNA: TGTGCTAGTGGTTGGGACTGTGCAGGACAAAGTCGGGCCAACGTCCTGACTTTC. Translation: CASGWDCAGQSRANVLTF.

V is TRBV27 and J is TRBJ2-3; D is undetermined. The germline gives CDR1 MNHEY, CDR2 SMNVEV (reference sequence). Trimming removed 10 bases from V and 11 bases from J, with 16 bases in between. The CDR3 loop spans 11 amino acids. The CDR3 here is CATRRANKQYF. The CDR3 DNA reads as TGTGCCACCCGGCGTGCTAACAAGCAGTATTTT.

The chain couples TRBV11-2 to TRBJ2-1; D not certain. This CDR3 comprises 14 residues. Germline CDR1 reads SGHAT; CDR2 reads FQNNGV. The V gene lost 7 bases and the J gene lost 1 base, with 11 bases spanning the gap. CDR3 residues: CASTTYRSYNEQFF. The CDR3 DNA sequence: TGTGCCAGCACCACTTACCGATCCTACAATGAGCAGTTCTTC. Using reference TRBV11-2 and TRBJ2-1 for the parts outside the CDR3, the full variable domain is EAGVAQSPRYKIIEKRQSVAFWCNPISGHATLYWYQQILGQGPKLLIQFQNNGVVDDSQLPKDRFSAERLKGVDSTLKIQPAKLEDSAVYLCASTTYRSYNEQFFGPGTRLTVL.

This chain connects TRBV7-3 to TRBJ2-2; D could derive from TRBD1 or TRBD2 (5 bases each). V was cut by 4 bases and J by 4 bases, with 13 bases left in between. Germline V gives CDR1 SGHTA, CDR2 FQGTGA. CDR3 size: 15 residues. The CDR3 here is CASSSYIGGTGELFF. The CDR3 DNA follows: TGTGCCAGCAGCTCCTACATTGGGGGCACCGGGGAGCTGTTTTTT.

V usage is TRBV6-1 and J usage is TRBJ1-2; D is uncertain. Trimming removed 6 bases at V and 8 bases at J, with 22 bases between. This CDR3 has 15 amino acids. Germline V gene lookup returns CDR1 MNHNS and CDR2 SASEGT. The CDR3: CASRSAESGLGGYTF. The CDR3 nucleotides read TGTGCCAGCAGGTCCGCGGAGTCGGGCCTCGGCGGCTACACCTTC.

The rearrangement links TRBV21-1 to TRBJ1-2. TRBV21-1 is recorded as a pseudogene. CDR3 length: 15 residues. The CDR3 here is CASLGRGHCNYGYTF. DNA of the CDR3: TGTGCCAGCCTTGGGAGGGGGCATTGTAACTATGGCTACACCTTC.

This clone was recorded once. The chain carries TRBV2 and TRBJ2-5; 9 bases are shared with TRBD2. The length of the CDR3 is 11 residues. The germline V gene has CDR1 SNHLY and CDR2 FYNNEI. V lost 6 bases to trimming and J lost 8 bases; unmatched junction nucleotides: 1. The CDR3 sequence: CASRLAGTQYF. As DNA, the CDR3 is TGTGCCAGCAGACTAGCGGGCACCCAGTACTTC.

This chain uses TRBV27 with TRBJ1-1; perhaps TRBD1 as D (6 bases). V was clipped by 6 bases and J by 5 bases, with 16 bases between them. This CDR3 comprises 14 residues. Germline V gene sequence: CDR1 MNHEY, CDR2 SMNVEV (reference sequence). The CDR3 here is CASRLQGWGTEAFF. The CDR3 DNA reads as TGTGCCAGCAGGCTCCAGGGGTGGGGAACTGAAGCTTTCTTT.

The chain is built from TRBV9 and TRBJ2-1, with 9 bases that match TRBD2. After removal of 0 bases from V and 10 bases from J, the junction contained 5 bases not matched to a gene. In germline, CDR1 is SGDLS, CDR2 YYNGEE. This CDR3 is 14 amino acids long. CDR3 bases: TGTGCCAGCAGCGTAGGGCGGGGGGGCGGGGAGCAGTTCTTC. This translates into CASSVGRGGGEQFF.

This rearrangement joins TRBV19 to TRBJ1-5, with a tentative D call TRBD1 (5 bases). Germline CDR1 LNHDA, CDR2 SQIVND (reference sequence). The germline V and J ends were trimmed by 1 base and 9 bases, with 13 bases remaining between them. The CDR3 is 14 residues long. Here the CDR3 reads CASSIGGGGGPQHF. CDR3 DNA: TGTGCCAGTAGTATAGGTGGCGGGGGAGGGCCCCAGCATTTT. The full variable domain, with the rest looked up from reference TRBV19 and TRBJ1-5, is DGGITQSPKYLFRKEGQNVTLSCEQNLNHDAMYWYRQDPGQGLRLIYYSQIVNDFQKGDIAEGYSVSREKKESFPLTVTSAQKNPTAFYLCASSIGGGGGPQHFGDGTRLSIL.

This chain joins TRBV19 and TRBJ2-1; 11 bases align to TRBD1. Germline CDR1 is LNHDA and CDR2 is SQIVND (reference sequence). The CDR3 sequence is 15 residues long. The junction had 8 bases not matched to a gene; V was cut back by 5 bases and J by 8 bases. The CDR3 protein is CASSAWDRGGDEQFF. The CDR3 DNA reads as TGTGCCAGTAGTGCCTGGGACAGGGGGGGAGATGAGCAGTTCTTC.

J is TRBJ2-2 and V is TRBV6-6, with D hard to call. The CDR3 sequence is 12 residues long. V dropped 2 bases and J dropped 6 bases, with 4 bases sitting between them. CDR1 and CDR2 (germline): MNHNY, SVGAGI (reference sequence). The CDR3 DNA sequence: TGTGCCAGCAGTTACGGCGCCGGGGAGCTGTTTTTT. It encodes CASSYGAGELFF.

This clone has only a few counts. The chain is built from TRBV13 and TRBJ2-2, with 10 bases that match TRBD2. Looked up from germline, CDR1 is PRHDT and CDR2 is FYEKMQ (reference sequence). The CDR3 spans 20 residues. Unmatched junction bases numbered 19, after V lost 5 bases and J lost 4 bases. CDR3 nucleotide sequence: TGTGCCAGCAGCCGTCGGCTAGCGGGGGCCACTAGGCGGGGCACCGGGGAGCTGTTTTTT. Translated: CASSRRLAGATRRGTGELFF. Full variable domain (outside the CDR3, taken from reference TRBV13 and TRBJ2-2): AAGVIQSPRHLIKEKRETATLKCYPIPRHDTVYWYQQGPGQDPQFLISFYEKMQSDKGSIPDRFSAQQFSDYHSELNMSSLELGDSALYFCASSRRLAGATRRGTGELFFGEGSRLTVL.